Given below is one T cell receptor beta chain in context. Its antigen is as yet unknown. Patients aged 18 to 65 had newly diagnosed hyperthyroidism that had lasted under 2 months. This entry belongs to a study of T cells in Graves' hyperthyroidism and ophthalmopathy. Amplification of TCR beta CDR3 regions was performed using RNA transcripts as template. The HTBI primer set served for first-round RT-PCR of the TCR CDR3. TCRdb reprocessed the multiplex PCR reads with MiXCR, giving one entry per CDR3 protein. The table records almost 600,000 distinct CDR3 sequences, around 14% of them present only once. The V gene end was trimmed by 8 bases and the J gene end by 4 bases; junction bases not matched to a gene: 13. CDR1 and CDR2 from the germline V gene are LNHDA and SQIVND (reference sequence). The CDR3 is 16 amino acids. Study-level findings and limits: A 13 V-J model separated ophthalmopathy from stable hyperthyroidism. Prediction of ophthalmopathy progression came a median approximately 6.5 months pre-onset.

Input material: blood. The sequence derives from a woman aged 25-40 years with Graves' hyperthyroidism that later progressed to Graves' ophthalmopathy. The chain uses TRBV19 and TRBJ2-3, with 9 bases that match TRBD1. This chain's CDR3 is CASEKGTGTSPDTQYF. The CDR3 coding sequence is TGTGCCAGTGAGAAAGGGACAGGGACCTCCCCAGATACGCAGTATTTT.